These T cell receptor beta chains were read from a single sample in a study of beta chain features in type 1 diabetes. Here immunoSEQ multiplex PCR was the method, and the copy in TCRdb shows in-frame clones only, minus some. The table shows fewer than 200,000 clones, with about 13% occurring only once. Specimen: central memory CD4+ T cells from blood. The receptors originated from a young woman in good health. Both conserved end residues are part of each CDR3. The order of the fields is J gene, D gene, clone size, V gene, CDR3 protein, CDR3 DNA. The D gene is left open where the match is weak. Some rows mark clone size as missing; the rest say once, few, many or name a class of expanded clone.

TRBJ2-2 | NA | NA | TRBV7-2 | CASTLQGVTGELFF | TGTGCCAGCACCCTCCAGGGCGTAACCGGGGAGCTGTTTTTT
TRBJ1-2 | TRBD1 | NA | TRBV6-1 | CASSLPGQRDGYTF | TGTGCCAGCAGTTTACCGGGACAGAGGGACGGCTACACCTTC
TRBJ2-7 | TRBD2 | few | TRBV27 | CASSSRTSGKFYEQYF | TGTGCCAGCAGTTCACGGACTAGCGGGAAGTTCTACGAGCAGTACTTC
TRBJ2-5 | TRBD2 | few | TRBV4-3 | CASSPRLAGGPGWETQYF | TGCGCCAGCAGCCCGAGACTAGCGGGAGGGCCCGGATGGGAGACCCAGTACTTC
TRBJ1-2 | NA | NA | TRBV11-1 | CASSFERTTNYGYTF | TGTGCCAGCAGCTTCGAGCGAACCACTAACTATGGCTACACCTTC
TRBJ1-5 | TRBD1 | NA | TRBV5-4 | CASSLGGATGGQPQHF | TGTGCCAGCAGCTTGGGGGGAGCTACAGGGGGCCAGCCCCAGCATTTT
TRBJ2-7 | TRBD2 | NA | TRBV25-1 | CASSDPTSGAYEQYF | TGTGCCAGCAGTGATCCGACTAGCGGGGCCTACGAGCAGTACTTC
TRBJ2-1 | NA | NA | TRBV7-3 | CASSLTRGYYNEQFF | TGTGCCAGCAGCTTAACCAGGGGATACTACAATGAGCAGTTCTTC
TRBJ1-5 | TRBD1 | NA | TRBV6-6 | CATGDRGYQPQHF | TGTGCCACGGGGGACAGGGGTTACCAGCCCCAGCATTTT
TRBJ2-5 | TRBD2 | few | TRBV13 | CASSLSGRVQETQYF | TGTGCCAGCAGCTTAAGTGGGAGGGTTCAAGAGACCCAGTACTTC
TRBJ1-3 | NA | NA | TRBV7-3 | CASLQGSGNTIYF | TGTGCCAGCCTGCAGGGGTCTGGAAACACCATATATTTT
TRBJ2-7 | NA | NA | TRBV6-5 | CASSYRIAGRGEQYF | TGTGCCAGCAGTTACAGGATTGCGGGAAGGGGCGAGCAGTACTTC
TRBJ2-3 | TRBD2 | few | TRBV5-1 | CASSSRTSGITDTQYF | TGCGCCAGCAGCTCTAGGACTAGCGGGATTACAGATACGCAGTATTTT
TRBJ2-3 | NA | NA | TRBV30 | CAWGLATDATQYF | TGTGCCTGGGGACTGGCGACCGACGCAACGCAGTATTTT
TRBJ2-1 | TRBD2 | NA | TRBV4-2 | CASSQDLSGSREQFF | TGTGCCAGCAGCCAAGATCTGAGCGGGAGCCGTGAGCAGTTCTTC
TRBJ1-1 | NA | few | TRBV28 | CASRTGSGAEAFF | TGTGCCAGCAGGACTGGATCAGGGGCTGAAGCTTTCTTT
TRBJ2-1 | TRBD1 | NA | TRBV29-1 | CSVLRDSYNEQFF | TGCAGCGTTCTCCGGGACAGCTACAATGAGCAGTTCTTC
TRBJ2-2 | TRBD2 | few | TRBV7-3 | CASSLTGLAGENTGELFF | TGTGCCAGCAGCTTAACTGGACTAGCGGGGGAGAACACCGGGGAGCTGTTTTTT
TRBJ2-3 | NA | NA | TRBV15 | CATSRDKRTGSTDTQYF | TGTGCCACCAGCAGAGATAAGAGAACAGGCAGCACAGATACGCAGTATTTT
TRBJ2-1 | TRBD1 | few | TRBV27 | CASSLPTGGVNNEQFF | TGTGCCAGCAGTTTACCCACAGGGGGCGTAAACAATGAGCAGTTCTTC
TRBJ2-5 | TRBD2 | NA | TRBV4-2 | CASSQRPSGRQETQYF | TGTGCCAGCAGCCAACGACCGAGCGGGAGGCAAGAGACCCAGTACTTC
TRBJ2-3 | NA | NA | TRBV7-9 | CASSEVDTQYF | TGTGCCAGCAGCGAGGTAGATACGCAGTATTTT
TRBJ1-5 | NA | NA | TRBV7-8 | CASSLVGAGSGQPQHF | TGTGCCAGCAGCTTAGTGGGGGCAGGCTCAGGACAGCCCCAGCATTTT
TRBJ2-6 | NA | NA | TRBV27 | CASSLLADSGANVLTF | TGTGCCAGCAGTTTGCTCGCGGACTCTGGGGCCAACGTCCTGACTTTC
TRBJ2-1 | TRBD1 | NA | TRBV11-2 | CASSPRQGSEQFF | TGTGCCAGCAGCCCACGACAGGGATCTGAGCAGTTCTTC
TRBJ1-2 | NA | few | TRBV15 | CATSREAFYGYTF | TGTGCCACCAGCAGAGAAGCGTTCTATGGCTACACCTTC
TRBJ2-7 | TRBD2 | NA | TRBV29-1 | CSVARELGLAGVYEQYF | TGCAGCGTTGCCCGGGAACTTGGACTAGCGGGAGTCTACGAGCAGTACTTC
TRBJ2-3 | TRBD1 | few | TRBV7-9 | CASSLRQGASDTQYF | TGTGCCAGCAGCTTGCGGCAGGGGGCGTCAGATACGCAGTATTTT
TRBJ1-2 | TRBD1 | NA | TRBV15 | CATSSWDRVLGYTF | TGTGCCACCAGCAGTTGGGACAGGGTGCTCGGCTACACCTTC
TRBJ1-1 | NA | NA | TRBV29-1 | CSVDQGRGSAEAFF | TGCAGCGTTGATCAGGGGCGCGGATCGGCTGAAGCTTTCTTT
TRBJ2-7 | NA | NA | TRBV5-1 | CASSLRTNYEQYF | TGCGCCAGCAGCTTGAGGACTAATTACGAGCAGTACTTC